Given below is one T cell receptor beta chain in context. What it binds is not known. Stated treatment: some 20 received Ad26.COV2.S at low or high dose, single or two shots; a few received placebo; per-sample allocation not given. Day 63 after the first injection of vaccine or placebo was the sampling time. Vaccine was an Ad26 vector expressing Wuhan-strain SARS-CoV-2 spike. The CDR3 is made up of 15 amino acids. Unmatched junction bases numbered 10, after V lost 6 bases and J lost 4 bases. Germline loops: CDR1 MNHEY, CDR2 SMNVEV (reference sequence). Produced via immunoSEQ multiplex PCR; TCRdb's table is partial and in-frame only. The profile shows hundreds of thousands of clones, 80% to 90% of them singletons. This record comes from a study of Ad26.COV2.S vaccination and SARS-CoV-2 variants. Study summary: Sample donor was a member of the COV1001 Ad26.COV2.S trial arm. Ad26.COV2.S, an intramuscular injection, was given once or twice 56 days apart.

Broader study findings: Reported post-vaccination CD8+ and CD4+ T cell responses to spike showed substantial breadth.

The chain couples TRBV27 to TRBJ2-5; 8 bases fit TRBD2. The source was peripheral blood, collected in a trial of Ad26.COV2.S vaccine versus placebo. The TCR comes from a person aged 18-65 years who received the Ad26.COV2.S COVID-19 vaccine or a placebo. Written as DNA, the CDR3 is TGTGCCAGCAGCACCGGGACTAGAGGATTAGAGACCCAGTACTTC. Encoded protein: CASSTGTRGLETQYF.